Each of the 14 T cell receptor beta chains below was sequenced from the same sample in a study of breast tumors, draining lymph nodes, adjacent tissues. The lymph nodes were axillary draining lymph nodes from breast cancer patients. MiXCR was run by TCRdb on the multiplex PCR reads, yielding one entry per CDR3 protein. The sample comprises roughly 260,000 distinct CDR3 sequences, about 33% of which are singletons, and about 1% rests with the top ten. Material for sequencing was axillary lymph node tissue. Receptor source: a female donor with breast cancer. Some clones in this sample may be carry-over from other donors' samples.

This clonotype was counted at least ten times. The genes are TRBV20-1 and TRBJ2-7, with 9 positions matching TRBD1. Trimming took 3 bases from V and 6 from J; bases not matched to a gene: 12. CDR1 is DFQATT and CDR2 is SNEGSKA in the germline V gene (reference sequence). This CDR3 is 15 amino acids long. The CDR3 protein is CSARKLDRGGSEQYF. The CDR3 DNA reads TGCAGTGCTAGGAAACTGGACAGGGGAGGGTCCGAGCAGTACTTC.

Details on this clonotype: The junction shows a germline mismatch at one end, possibly a read error. The CDR3 DNA is TGTGCCAGCAGTCCTACGTGGGATGGCTACGCCTTC. Amino acid sequence: CASSPTWDGYAF. This sequence joins TRBV28 and TRBJ1-2; D gene ambiguous. Germline-derived CDR1 and CDR2 are MDHEN and SYDVKM. This CDR3 is built from 12 residues.

This clonotype was found a few times. V and J are TRBV3-1 and TRBJ2-7, with 7 bases identical to TRBD2. The CDR3 consists of 14 residues. V was clipped by 4 bases and J by 5 bases; unmatched bases: 8. Germline V gene lookup returns CDR1 LGHDT and CDR2 YNNKEL (reference sequence). The DNA of the CDR3 is TGTGCCAGCAGCCGCCGTGGGGGGGTCCACGAGCAGTACTTC. Protein: CASSRRGGVHEQYF.

About this clonotype: A much larger clone is a single base away; this may be a read error. The rearrangement links TRBV5-6 to TRBJ2-1; maybe TRBD2 (6 bases). The CDR3 covers 13 residues. Germline values: CDR1 SGHDT, CDR2 YYEEEE. CDR3 sequence (DNA): TGTGCCAGCGGCTTGACGACTAGTGGGGGAGCGTTCTTC. Translating it yields CASGLTTSGGAFF.

This clonotype was observed a handful of times. This clone may be a read error of a much larger clone one base away. The V gene is TRBV11-3, the J gene TRBJ1-6, with a possible D match to TRBD1 (6 bases). In germline, CDR1 is SGHNT, CDR2 YENEEA. The CDR3 totals 14 residues. The V and J ends lost 6 bases and 9 bases respectively, with 15 bases between them. The CDR3 DNA follows: TGTGCCAGCAGAGAAGGACAGCGTTCTTCACCCCTCCACTTT. It specifies CASREGQRSSPLHF.

In its sample, this clonotype was seen many times. CDR3 residues: CASSLEVDTQYF. CDR3 nucleotide sequence: TGTGCCAGCAGCTTAGAAGTGGATACGCAGTATTTT. V gene TRBV7-9 combines with J gene TRBJ2-3, with D uncertain. Germline V gives CDR1 SEHNR, CDR2 FQNEAQ (reference sequence). The CDR3 contains 12 residues. Trimming removed 1 base at V and 6 bases at J, with 5 bases between.

The rearrangement uses TRBV24-1 and TRBJ2-6, with 12 bases lining up with TRBD1. The germline CDR1 and CDR2 sequences are KGHDR and SFDVKD. The CDR3 covers 21 residues. V lost 2 bases and J lost 0; bases outside the gene matches: 10. The CDR3 sequence: CATSDYTGTGGPPSGANVLTF. CDR3 nucleotide sequence: TGTGCCACCAGTGATTATACAGGGACAGGGGGCCCTCCCTCTGGGGCCAACGTCCTGACTTTC.

Many counts were recorded for this clonotype. The chain has TRBV11-2 and TRBJ2-3; D is ambiguous. The V end was cut by 1 base, the J end by 2 bases, with 16 bases between. Germline assignment: CDR1 SGHAT and CDR2 FQNNGV. The CDR3 has 17 residues. The CDR3 here is CASSLGGFVDLTDTQYF. The CDR3 bases are TGTGCCAGCAGCTTAGGGGGATTTGTAGATCTCACAGATACGCAGTATTTT.

The rearrangement links TRBV3-2 to TRBJ2-5. TRBV3-2 is a known pseudogene. The CDR3 contains 16 residues. The CDR3 spells CASSQDLALGQETQYF. The CDR3 DNA sequence: TGTGCCAGCAGCCAAGACCTAGCTCTAGGACAAGAGACCCAGTACTTC.

As concerns this clonotype: A much larger clone sits a single nucleotide away, making a read error possible. The gene calls are TRBV13 and TRBJ2-3; 7 bases agree with TRBD1. The CDR3 runs 15 residues. Germline V gene lookup returns CDR1 PRHDT and CDR2 FYEKMQ (reference sequence). The DNA of the CDR3 is TGTGCCAGCAGCCCTCGGGACAGACCCACAGGTACGCAGTATTTT. It encodes CASSPRDRPTGTQYF.

This clonotype occurred a few times. The V gene is TRBV30, the J gene TRBJ1-2, with D uncertain. The V gene lost 0 bases and the J gene lost 4 bases, with 18 bases spanning the gap. Germline V CDR1 and CDR2: GTSNPN, SVGIG (reference sequence). The CDR3 sequence is 16 residues long. CDR3 sequence: CAWSVEAGRAVYGYTF. CDR3 sequence (DNA): TGTGCCTGGAGTGTAGAGGCGGGGAGGGCGGTCTATGGCTACACCTTC.

In this sample, this clonotype turned up many times. This chain links TRBV19 with TRBJ2-1; 15 bases are a match to TRBD2. CDR1 is LNHDA, CDR2 SQIVND, per germline (reference sequence). Unmatched junction bases numbered 6, after V lost 7 bases and J lost 8 bases. CDR3 length: 15 residues. The CDR3 loop reads CASISGTSGRYEQFF. CDR3 bases: TGTGCCAGTATCTCCGGGACTAGCGGGAGGTATGAGCAGTTCTTC.

This clonotype has a count of ten or more. The chain joins TRBV12-3 or TRBV12-4 to TRBJ1-6, with 7 bases fitting TRBD1. The junction had 15 bases not matched to a gene; V was cut back by 5 bases and J by 5 bases. This CDR3 comprises 18 residues. The CDR3 loop is CASSVSPMIQGHNSPLHF. The CDR3 DNA reads as TGTGCCAGCAGTGTCTCGCCAATGATACAGGGGCATAATTCACCCCTCCACTTT.

Notes on this clonotype: The CDR3 carries no conserved terminal phenylalanine or tryptophan, so it likely arises from a read error. The limits of the CDR3 on the DNA are not certain, so only TCRdb's listed CDR3 is given. This chain joins TRBV25-1 and TRBJ2-1; TRBD1 is the table's D call and was not checked against the DNA. Germline V lookup: CDR1 MGHDK, CDR2 SYGVNS. The CDR3 is 16 residues long, ends included. The CDR3 loop reads CASSESRGLRAPRQFL.